This T cell receptor beta chain appears in the sequencing data of a study of T cells in Graves' hyperthyroidism and ophthalmopathy. The CDR3 loop spans 13 amino acids. Germline CDR1 reads ENHRY; CDR2 reads SYGVKD. V gave up 4 bases and J gave up 3 bases, with 9 bases separating them. Amplified TCR beta CDR3 regions came from RNA transcripts. A set of HTBI primers served as the primers for a first-round RT-PCR of the TCR CDR3. Each CDR3 protein gets one entry after TCRdb re-called the multiplex PCR reads with MiXCR. The sample holds around 610,000 distinct CDR3 sequences, approximately 14% seen once. This clonotype has at least ten counts. Its antigen is as yet unknown. Whole-study results and caveats: Ophthalmopathy was model-predicted a median roughly six months pre-onset.

Using around 10 ml of fresh peripheral blood, PBMCs were prepared. The receptor's source is a woman between 35 and 50 years old with Graves' ophthalmopathy. Sample: blood. The chain uses TRBV10-3 and TRBJ1-2, with no clear D. This CDR3 reads CAISGQEDYGYTF. The CDR3 bases are TGTGCCATCAGTGGCCAGGAGGACTATGGCTACACCTTC.